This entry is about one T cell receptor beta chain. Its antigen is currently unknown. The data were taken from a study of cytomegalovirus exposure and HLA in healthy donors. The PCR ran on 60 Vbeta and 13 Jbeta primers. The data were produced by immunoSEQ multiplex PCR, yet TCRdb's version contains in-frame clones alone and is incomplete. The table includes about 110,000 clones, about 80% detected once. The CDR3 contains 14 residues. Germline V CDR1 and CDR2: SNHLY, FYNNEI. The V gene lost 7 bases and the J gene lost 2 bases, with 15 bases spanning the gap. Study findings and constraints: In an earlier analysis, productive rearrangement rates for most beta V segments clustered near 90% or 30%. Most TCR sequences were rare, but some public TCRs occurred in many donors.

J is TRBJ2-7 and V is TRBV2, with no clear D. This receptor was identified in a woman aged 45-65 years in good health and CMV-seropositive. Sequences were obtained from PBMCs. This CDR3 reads CASTQWAGAYEQYF. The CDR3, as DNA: TGTGCCAGCACGCAGTGGGCAGGCGCCTACGAGCAGTACTTC.